This paragraph covers one TCR beta chain sequence. No antigen is known for it. Clones were sequenced by immunoSEQ multiplex PCR, and TCRdb holds only the in-frame ones, with some missing. Counted here are some 350,000 clones, roughly 90% occurring once; the ten biggest clones make up over 5%. The CDR3 runs 16 residues. The V gene's germline CDR1 is MGHRA and CDR2 YSYEKL. The V end was cut by 1 base, the J end by 9 bases, with 18 bases between. The data are from a study of Ad26.COV2.S vaccination and SARS-CoV-2 variants. At the level of the study: Dosing was one shot or two shots 56 days apart. Points from the study as a whole: Substantial response breadth was reportedly seen for spike-specific CD8+ and CD4+ T cells after vaccination. Greater spike-specific TCR breadth was seen in vaccine recipients than in placebo recipients.

The treatment was: about 20 received Ad26.COV2.S at low or high dose, single or two shots; 5 received placebo; per-sample allocation not given. On day 63 after the first injection, vaccine and placebo recipients gave samples. The chain is built from TRBV4-1 and TRBJ2-2; D is perhaps TRBD2 (6 bases). Specimen: peripheral blood, collected in a trial of Ad26.COV2.S vaccine versus placebo. The source of this sequence is a person between 18 and 65 years old who received the Ad26.COV2.S COVID-19 vaccine or a placebo. This chain's CDR3 is CASSQATLAPPRELFF. The CDR3 region has the DNA TGCGCCAGCAGCCAAGCCACACTAGCCCCCCCCCGGGAGCTGTTTTTT.